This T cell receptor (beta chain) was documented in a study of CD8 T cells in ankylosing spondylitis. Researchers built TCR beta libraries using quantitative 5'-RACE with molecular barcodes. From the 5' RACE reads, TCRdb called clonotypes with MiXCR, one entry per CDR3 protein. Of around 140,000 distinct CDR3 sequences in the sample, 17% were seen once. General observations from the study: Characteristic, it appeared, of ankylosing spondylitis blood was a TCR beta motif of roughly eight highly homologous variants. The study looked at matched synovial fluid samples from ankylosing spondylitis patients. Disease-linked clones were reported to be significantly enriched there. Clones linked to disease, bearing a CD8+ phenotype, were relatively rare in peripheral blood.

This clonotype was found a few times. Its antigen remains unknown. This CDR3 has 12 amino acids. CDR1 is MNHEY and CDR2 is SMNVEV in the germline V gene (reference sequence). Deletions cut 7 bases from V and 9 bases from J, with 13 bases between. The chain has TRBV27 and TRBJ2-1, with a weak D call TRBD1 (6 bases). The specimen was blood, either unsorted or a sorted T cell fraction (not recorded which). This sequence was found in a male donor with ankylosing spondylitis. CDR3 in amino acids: CASKGGVAEQFF. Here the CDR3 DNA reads TGTGCCAGCAAAGGGGGAGTAGCTGAGCAGTTCTTC.